What follows describes a single T cell receptor beta chain. Its binding antigen is unknown. Base qualities are not recorded, but no much larger clone differs from it by a single base. This sample was taken from a study of shared clonotypes between healthy human individuals (dated by TCRdb to the early 2020s). For context, the study as a whole: A few men and a couple of women, aged 18 to 49 years, made up the cohort. For each donor, three plates each were used for CD4 naive and CD4 memory, two plates were used for CD8 naive, and one plate was used for CD8 memory. To estimate repertoire size and how much clonotype sharing occurs between individuals, the study deeply sequenced the blood TCR repertoires of several healthy adults. To increase sequencing depth and limit assay-specific biases, TCR repertoire library preparation and sequencing were carried out by different laboratories using diverse techniques. Between about 0.94 and 8.9 billion PBMCs per donor were obtained by leukapheresis.

TCR CDR3 regions were amplified from genomic DNA by multiplex PCR using the deep immunoSEQ assay. Extracted genomic DNA from each cell subset was distributed evenly across all wells of several immunoSEQ 96-well plates, and each plate was treated as a replicate. Each replicate PCR for sorted subsets received roughly 0.2 ug genomic DNA, equal to 30,000 or so T cell genomes. Purified libraries were measured with a Qubit 3.0 fluorometer, size-checked on a Bioanalyzer 2100, and measured again with the KAPA Library Quantification kit. A separate single-read 150-cycle Illumina NextSeq 550 flow cell was used to sequence each immunoSEQ 96-well plate. In the original analysis: The immunoSEQ output contained only junctional sequences without quality scores, so filtering could not match that applied to full-length reads. To assign V/J genes and CDR3, sequences were annotated using PyIR, a Python wrapper for IgBLAST v1.9, with IMGT germline references. Reads were filtered out if the reads had weak V/J assignments (E-value above 1e-6), no CDR3, stop codons, out-of-frame junctions, or ambiguous translated residues. A V3J clonotype was defined by an identical inferred V gene, J gene, and CDR3 amino acid sequence. To compute the percentage overlap between repertoires, the number of shared unique clonotypes was divided by the size of the smaller repertoire. Richness of each repertoire was evaluated using RTK rarefaction, the Chao1 estimator, and Recon v2.1 estimates of unobserved clonotypes. Generation probabilities for all TCRbeta clonotypes obtained by the gDNA method from a few donors were computed using OLGA. Imported from immuneACCESS, the table was reduced by TCRdb to in-frame sequences with V and J called. These copies leave out some clones; in studies compared against another copy, an unresolved V gene accounts for under half, and the cause of the remainder is not known. V and J calls and clone size are those listed in that table; D and trimming were worked out from the DNA. Across this sample there are about 2.1 million clones, with 90% to 95% seen only once. The ten most abundant clones make up around 1.7% of the sample.

CD8 naive samples were obtained by positive selection for CCR7 among CD45RO-negative cells, yielding a CD45RA+CCR7+ population from which TemRA cells were excluded. The donors were healthy, HIV-negative adults with no recently reported acute infections or vaccinations. All donors were Caucasian adults living in Nashville, Tennessee, USA. After blood collection by leukapheresis, PBMCs were isolated using Ficoll-Histopaque density gradient centrifugation and then cryopreserved in the vapor phase of liquid nitrogen. Analytical flow cytometry was used to check the purity and quantity of every magnetically sorted T cell population. Genomic DNA was isolated from each sorted fraction and quantified by UV absorbance on a Nanodrop 2000c. Paper-wide results and their limitations: Larger estimated clonotype richness was generally found for naive subsets than for memory subsets. Pairwise subsampling led to the expectation that sequencing depth would affect the degree of clonotype sharing among donors. Compared with non-shared clonotypes, the clonotypes found in all four sorted-subset donors had higher generation probabilities. Incomplete sequencing was indicated by rarefaction of sorted-subset datasets, despite the large sequencing depth. The genetic and exposure-history diversity represented was limited by the small number of donors. Sharing across several donors was observed for around 5% of naive CD4, 3.5% of naive CD8, 2% to 2.5% of memory CD4, and about 0.39% of memory CD8 clonotypes. Sampling was limited to blood, and TCR repertoires in tissue likely differ from TCR repertoires in blood.

At the junction V is shortened by 0 bases and J by 1 base, with 10 bases in between. CDR3 length: 16 amino acids, cysteine to phenylalanine. Only the CDR3 portion is preserved as DNA: 48 bases, with reading frame beginning at the first base. The germline V gene encodes CDR1 LNHDA and CDR2 SQIVND (reference sequence). Material: naive CD8+ T cells from PBMCs. What the cell subset or site label conveys for this sample: CD45RA+CCR7+. The origin of this receptor is a man younger than 35 in good health. Some clones in this sample may be carry-over from other donors' samples. The chain joins TRBV19 to TRBJ1-5, with an unclear D gene assignment. The nucleotide sequence is TGTGCCAGTAGTATAGAAGGGCGTCGGAGCAATCAGCCCCAGCATTTT. It encodes CASSIEGRRSNQPQHF.